This T cell receptor beta chain derives from a study of control samples from healthy donors and cancer patients. The data were produced by immunoSEQ multiplex PCR, yet TCRdb's version contains in-frame clones alone and is incomplete. The sample includes 25,000 to 35,000 clones, roughly 94% seen only once; the top ten take less than 8.5%. Concerning this clone itself: A junction end diverges from the germline sequence, so it may reflect a read error.

This TCR derives from a man aged 55 to 70 in good health. Sequenced: blood.

CDR3 coding DNA: TGTGTCTGGAGAATATGGGGGGAATACTACTTC. This translates into CVWRIWGEYYF. The chain recombines TRBV30 with TRBJ2-7; possible D gene TRBD2, 6 bases. The germline V gene encodes CDR1 GTSNPN and CDR2 SVGIG (reference sequence). This CDR3 is built from 11 residues.